This TCR beta chain derives from a study of blood T cell repertoires in COVID-19. At the level of the study: Collection of acute and convalescent COVID-19 samples took place in the United States, Italy and Spain. T cells, B-cell-depleted T cells, or PBMCs provided the cDNA or gDNA that served as material.

In the original workflow: Cell counts per sample came from amplifying reference gene primers. Libraries were prepared by immunoSEQ multiplex PCR; TCRdb keeps only in-frame clonotypes and omits some of them. That table furnishes V, J and clone size, whereas the DNA furnished D and trimming. The sample has approximately 150,000 clones; 75% to 90% are singletons. Input material: peripheral blood. This TCR was sampled from a human donor in a cohort sampled during active COVID-19.

Here the CDR3 DNA reads TGTGCCAGCAGTGAACAGAGCGGGACCGGGGAGCTGTTTTTT. Its protein is CASSEQSGTGELFF. V is TRBV6-1 and J is TRBJ2-2; D is possibly TRBD2 (6 bases). Germline CDR1 is MNHNS and CDR2 is SASEGT. The CDR3 spans 14 residues. V was clipped by 2 bases and J by 5 bases, with 9 bases between them.